These 6 T cell receptor beta chains were all obtained from the same sample, sequenced in a study of cytomegalovirus exposure and HLA in healthy donors. The study ran its PCR with 60 Vbeta and 13 Jbeta primers. Libraries were prepared by immunoSEQ multiplex PCR; TCRdb keeps only in-frame clonotypes and omits some of them. The sample contains about 160,000 clones, roughly 80% of which appear only once. What was sequenced was PBMCs. The origin of the receptors is a male donor in good health and CMV-seronegative.

The rearrangement uses TRBV5-4 and TRBJ2-1, with D unresolved. V was cut by 5 bases and J by 2 bases, with 14 bases left in between. Germline V gives CDR1 SGHNT, CDR2 YYREEE (reference sequence). The CDR3 totals 15 residues. CDR3 loop: CASRTHPSAYNEQFF. Here the CDR3 DNA reads TGTGCCAGCAGAACCCACCCCAGCGCCTACAATGAGCAGTTCTTC.

Concerning this clone: Relative to the germline gene, one junction end is altered; a read error may explain this. Other DNA sequences within the sample encode an identical CDR3. In DNA, the CDR3 is TGTGCCATCAGCGGCGGAAACACTGAGGCTTTCTTT. The encoded protein is CAISGGNTEAFF. This chain joins TRBV10-3 and TRBJ1-1; no clear D gene. Germline V lookup: CDR1 ENHRY, CDR2 SYGVKD. The CDR3 extends over 12 amino acids.

The V and J genes are TRBV18 and TRBJ2-7; 9 nucleotides align to TRBD2. Unmatched junction bases numbered 8, after V lost 0 bases and J lost 2 bases. CDR3 size: 17 residues. Germline loops: CDR1 KGHSH, CDR2 LQKENI. CDR3 in DNA: TGTGCCAGCTCACCACCGTACGGCGGGAGGGCCGCCTACGAGCAGTACTTC. Its protein is CASSPPYGGRAAYEQYF.

V is TRBV6-5 and J is TRBJ2-5; 8 nucleotides align to TRBD1. V dropped 2 bases and J dropped 4; count of bases not matched to a gene: 9. The CDR3 has 16 residues. In germline, CDR1 is MNHEY, CDR2 SVGAGI. The CDR3 DNA follows: TGTGCCAGCAGTTACGGGGGACAGGATTTGGGAGAGACCCAGTACTTC. The encoded protein is CASSYGGQDLGETQYF.

The chain has TRBV7-9 and TRBJ2-1, with 8 bases matching TRBD2. Per germline, CDR1 SEHNR and CDR2 FQNEAQ (reference sequence). V lost 1 base and J lost 10; bases outside the gene matches: 12. This CDR3 contains 16 residues. The CDR3 sequence is CASSLGGAGGSEEQFF. The CDR3 nucleotides are TGTGCCAGCAGCTTAGGAGGGGCGGGGGGTTCTGAAGAGCAGTTCTTC.

CDR3 loop: CASKRQGGTGELFF. In DNA form, the CDR3 reads TGTGCCAGCAAGCGACAGGGGGGCACCGGGGAGCTGTTTTTT. The chain couples TRBV28 to TRBJ2-2, with 9 nucleotides matching TRBD1. The CDR3 spans 14 residues. The trim removed 7 bases at V and 4 bases at J, leaving 4 bases unmatched. From germline, CDR1 is MDHEN and CDR2 SYDVKM. Based on the CDR3 plus reference TRBV28 and TRBJ2-2, the full variable domain is DVKVTQSSRYLVKRTGEKVFLECVQDMDHENMFWYRQDPGLGLRLIYFSYDVKMKEKGDIPEGYSVSREKKERFSLILESASTNQTSMYLCASKRQGGTGELFFGEGSRLTVL.